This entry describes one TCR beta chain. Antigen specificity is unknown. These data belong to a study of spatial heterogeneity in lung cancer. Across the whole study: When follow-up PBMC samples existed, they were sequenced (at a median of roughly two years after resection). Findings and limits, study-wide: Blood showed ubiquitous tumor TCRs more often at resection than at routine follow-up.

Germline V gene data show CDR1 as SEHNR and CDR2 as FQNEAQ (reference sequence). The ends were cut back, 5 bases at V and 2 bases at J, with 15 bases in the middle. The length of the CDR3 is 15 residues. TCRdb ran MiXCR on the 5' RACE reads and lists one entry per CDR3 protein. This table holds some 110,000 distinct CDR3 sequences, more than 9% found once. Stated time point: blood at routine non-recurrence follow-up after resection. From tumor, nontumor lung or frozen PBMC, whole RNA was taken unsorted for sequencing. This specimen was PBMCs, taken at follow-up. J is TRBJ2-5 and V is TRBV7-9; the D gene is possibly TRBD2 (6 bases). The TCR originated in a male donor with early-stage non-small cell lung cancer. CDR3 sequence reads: CASSRLVSDQETQYF. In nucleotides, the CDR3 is TGTGCCAGCAGCCGACTAGTTTCCGATCAAGAGACCCAGTACTTC.